This T cell receptor (beta chain) was recorded in a study of cytomegalovirus exposure and HLA in healthy donors. Study-wide context: Of several hundred genotyped donors, roughly 86% clustered with self-reported Caucasian donors.

Study-wide results and limits: Usually a TCR sequence was rare, but some public TCRs were found in many donors. In vitro testing confirmed a few CMV-associated chains as specific for CMV antigens. Later genetic work tied a missense DCLRE1C variant to beta-chain V and J trimming.

Concerning this clone itself: Its antigen is unknown.

PCR was performed using 60 Vbeta and 13 Jbeta primers. Profiled with immunoSEQ multiplex PCR; TCRdb holds only in-frame clones, not every one. This listing includes 80,000 to 95,000 clones. Sequences were obtained from PBMCs. The source of this sequence is a man aged 45-65 years in good health and CMV-seropositive.

The CDR3 region is CASSPTGVTEAFF. CDR3 nucleotide sequence: TGTGCCAGCTCCCCGACAGGGGTGACTGAAGCTTTCTTT. The rearrangement uses TRBV18 and TRBJ1-1; 8 nucleotides agree with TRBD1. Germline V lookup: CDR1 KGHSH, CDR2 LQKENI. The CDR3 has 13 amino acids. Trimming removed 6 bases from V and 5 bases from J; junction bases left unmatched: 5.